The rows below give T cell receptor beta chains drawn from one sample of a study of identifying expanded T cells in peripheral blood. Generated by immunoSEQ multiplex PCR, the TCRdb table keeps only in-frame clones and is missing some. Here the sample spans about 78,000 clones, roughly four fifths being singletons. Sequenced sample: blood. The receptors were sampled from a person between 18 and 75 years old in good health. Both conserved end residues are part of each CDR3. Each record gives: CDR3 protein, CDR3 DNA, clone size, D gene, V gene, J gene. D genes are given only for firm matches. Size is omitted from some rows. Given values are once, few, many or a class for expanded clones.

CDR3aa: CASSLQGAVSPDTQYF; CDR3nt: TGTGCCAGCAGCTTACAGGGGGCTGTATCTCCAGATACGCAGTATTTT; abundance: NA; d_gene: TRBD1; v_gene: TRBV7-3; j_gene: TRBJ2-3
CDR3aa: CASSERRRAEGQPGELFF; CDR3nt: TGTGCCAGCAGTGAAAGGCGTCGGGCCGAGGGACAACCCGGGGAGCTGTTTTTT; abundance: NA; d_gene: NA; v_gene: TRBV25-1; j_gene: TRBJ2-2
CDR3aa: CSVAWGGPVLAEQFF; CDR3nt: TGCAGCGTTGCCTGGGGCGGGCCCGTACTAGCGGAGCAGTTCTTC; abundance: NA; d_gene: TRBD2; v_gene: TRBV29-1; j_gene: TRBJ2-1
CDR3aa: CASSLNWGGGMNTEAFF; CDR3nt: TGTGCCAGCAGCCTAAACTGGGGGGGCGGCATGAACACTGAAGCTTTCTTT; abundance: few; d_gene: NA; v_gene: TRBV9; j_gene: TRBJ1-1
CDR3aa: CASTRDLNYNEQFF; CDR3nt: TGTGCCAGCACCAGGGACCTAAACTACAATGAGCAGTTCTTC; abundance: NA; d_gene: NA; v_gene: TRBV27; j_gene: TRBJ2-1
CDR3aa: CASRQTRDSDEKLFF; CDR3nt: TGTGCCAGTAGGCAAACCCGGGACAGTGATGAAAAACTGTTTTTT; abundance: medium-sized; d_gene: TRBD1; v_gene: TRBV19; j_gene: TRBJ1-4
CDR3aa: CASSPNRGANTGELFF; CDR3nt: TGCGCCAGCAGCCCTAACAGGGGGGCGAACACCGGGGAGCTGTTTTTT; abundance: NA; d_gene: TRBD1; v_gene: TRBV4-1; j_gene: TRBJ2-2
CDR3aa: CASSLRLAGSEQYF; CDR3nt: TGCGCCAGCAGCTTAAGACTAGCGGGAAGCGAGCAGTACTTC; abundance: NA; d_gene: TRBD2; v_gene: TRBV5-1; j_gene: TRBJ2-7
CDR3aa: CASRRQLSPYEQYF; CDR3nt: TGTGCCAGCAGACGACAGCTTTCACCTTACGAGCAGTACTTC; abundance: NA; d_gene: NA; v_gene: TRBV6-5; j_gene: TRBJ2-7
CDR3aa: CASSYSDYNEQFF; CDR3nt: TGTGCCAGCAGTTACTCGGACTACAATGAGCAGTTCTTC; abundance: NA; d_gene: NA; v_gene: TRBV6-5; j_gene: TRBJ2-1
CDR3aa: CASSPPGQADNEKLFF; CDR3nt: TGTGCCAGCTCACCTCCGGGACAGGCCGATAATGAAAAACTGTTTTTT; abundance: NA; d_gene: TRBD1; v_gene: TRBV18; j_gene: TRBJ1-4
CDR3aa: CASSVLGGSFYNEQFF; CDR3nt: TGTGCCAGCAGCGTTCTGGGCGGGAGTTTCTACAATGAGCAGTTCTTC; abundance: NA; d_gene: TRBD2; v_gene: TRBV9; j_gene: TRBJ2-1
CDR3aa: CASSQEPYGSSGGSSYEQYF; CDR3nt: TGTGCCAGCAGCCAAGAACCTTACGGTTCTAGCGGAGGGAGCTCCTACGAGCAGTACTTC; abundance: NA; d_gene: TRBD2; v_gene: TRBV4-2; j_gene: TRBJ2-7
CDR3aa: CASSVLATGRNEQFF; CDR3nt: TGTGCCAGCTCAGTGCTCGCGACAGGCCGTAATGAGCAGTTCTTC; abundance: NA; d_gene: NA; v_gene: TRBV25-1; j_gene: TRBJ2-1
CDR3aa: CASSQTLRVAGAKNIQYF; CDR3nt: TGTGCCAGCAGCCAAACATTGAGGGTAGCGGGGGCCAAAAACATTCAGTACTTC; abundance: NA; d_gene: TRBD2; v_gene: TRBV4-2; j_gene: TRBJ2-4
CDR3aa: CASSQGLAGPSYEQYF; CDR3nt: TGTGCCAGCTCACAAGGACTAGCGGGACCCTCCTACGAGCAGTACTTC; abundance: NA; d_gene: TRBD2; v_gene: TRBV18; j_gene: TRBJ2-7
CDR3aa: CASSFSRGDRDPNEQFF; CDR3nt: TGCGCCAGCAGCTTCTCCCGGGGGGACAGGGATCCCAATGAGCAGTTCTTC; abundance: NA; d_gene: TRBD1; v_gene: TRBV5-1; j_gene: TRBJ2-1
CDR3aa: CASSAAGQPTEKLFF; CDR3nt: TGTGCCAGCAGTGCCGCGGGCCAACCTACTGAAAAACTGTTTTTT; abundance: NA; d_gene: NA; v_gene: TRBV25-1; j_gene: TRBJ1-4
CDR3aa: CASSVETGPETQYF; CDR3nt: TGTGCCAGCAGCGTCGAGACAGGGCCCGAGACCCAGTACTTC; abundance: NA; d_gene: TRBD1; v_gene: TRBV9; j_gene: TRBJ2-5
CDR3aa: CASRQGPDQPQHF; CDR3nt: TGTGCCAGCAGACAGGGGCCCGATCAGCCCCAGCATTTT; abundance: NA; d_gene: TRBD1; v_gene: TRBV27; j_gene: TRBJ1-5
CDR3aa: CASSLGGAMNTGELFF; CDR3nt: TGTGCCAGCAGCTTAGGGGGGGCGATGAACACCGGGGAGCTGTTTTTT; abundance: NA; d_gene: NA; v_gene: TRBV11-3; j_gene: TRBJ2-2
CDR3aa: CATSRGQGSYEQYF; CDR3nt: TGTGCCACCAGCAGGGGACAGGGGTCATACGAGCAGTACTTC; abundance: NA; d_gene: TRBD1; v_gene: TRBV15; j_gene: TRBJ2-7
CDR3aa: CATSRGQGGNTIYF; CDR3nt: TGTGCCACCAGCAGAGGACAGGGTGGAAACACCATATATTTT; abundance: NA; d_gene: TRBD1; v_gene: TRBV15; j_gene: TRBJ1-3